This T cell receptor beta chain was documented in a study of control samples from healthy donors and cancer patients. Germline V gene lookup returns CDR1 MGHRA and CDR2 YSYEKL. There are 15 residues in the CDR3. Unmatched junction bases numbered 2, after V lost 1 base and J lost 4 bases. Libraries were prepared by immunoSEQ multiplex PCR; TCRdb keeps only in-frame clonotypes and omits some of them. The data show about 70,000 clones, about 94% seen once. The V call is TRBV4-1, the J call TRBJ2-2; 8 bases agree with TRBD1. Specimen: blood. The receptor comes from a woman aged 30 to 39 in good health. CDR3 coding DNA: TGCGCCAGCAGCCAAGGACAGGGGTCCACCGGGGAGCTGTTTTTT. The encoded protein is CASSQGQGSTGELFF.